A single sample is the source of the 18 T cell receptor beta chains below, sequenced in a study of cytomegalovirus exposure and HLA in healthy donors. PCR involved 60 Vbeta and 13 Jbeta primers. Using immunoSEQ multiplex PCR, the repertoire was profiled, and TCRdb retains in-frame clones only, with some absent. This sample contains 70,000 or so clones. Sequencing was carried out using PBMCs. The receptors derive from a boy younger than 18 in good health and CMV-seronegative.

The CDR3 loop reads CASSFGLADNEQFF. The CDR3 DNA sequence: TGTGCCAGCAGCTTCGGACTAGCGGACAATGAGCAGTTCTTC. This chain joins TRBV7-3 and TRBJ2-1; 10 nucleotides agree with TRBD2. The CDR3 is made up of 14 amino acids. The V segment lost 3 bases and the J segment 5 bases; nucleotides outside the gene matches: 1. CDR1 is SGHTA, CDR2 FQGTGA, per germline.

CDR3 region: CASSPGQDGYTF. The DNA of the CDR3 is TGCGCCAGCAGCCCCGGTCAGGATGGCTACACCTTC. The chain combines TRBV5-1 with TRBJ1-2; D gene uncertain. V lost 4 bases, J lost 6 bases, and 10 bases lay in between. Germline values: CDR1 SGHRS, CDR2 YFSETQ. This CDR3 is built from 12 residues.

This chain joins TRBV27 and TRBJ1-1, with no clear D. Trimming shortened V by 6 bases and J by 4 bases, and 9 bases separated the two germline ends. Germline V gene data show CDR1 as MNHEY and CDR2 as SMNVEV (reference sequence). This CDR3 region has 12 residues. CDR3 amino acids: CASRKFGTEAFF. DNA of the CDR3: TGTGCCAGCAGAAAGTTCGGCACTGAAGCTTTCTTT.

The J gene is TRBJ1-1, the V gene TRBV5-5, with D unclear. The V gene lost 2 bases and the J gene lost 6 bases, with 5 bases spanning the gap. CDR1 is SGHKS, CDR2 YYEKEE, per germline (reference sequence). This CDR3 comprises 11 residues. The CDR3 coding sequence is TGTGCCAGCAGCTTTGAGGCTGAAGCTTTCTTT. Its protein product is CASSFEAEAFF.

J is TRBJ2-6 and V is TRBV28, with D unresolved. The length of the CDR3 is 17 residues. Trimming took 6 bases from V and 0 from J, leaving 15 bases between them. The germline V gene encodes CDR1 MDHEN and CDR2 SYDVKM. The CDR3 DNA reads as TGTGCCAGCAGAGTGGGCAGAACCCTCTCTGGGGCCAACGTCCTGACTTTC. This sequence encodes CASRVGRTLSGANVLTF.

The chain links TRBV5-1 to TRBJ1-2, with D possibly TRBD1 on 5 matching bases. V was clipped by 4 bases and J by 9 bases, with 22 bases between them. Germline CDR1 SGHRS, CDR2 YFSETQ. This CDR3 is built from 15 residues. CDR3: CASSILFGAVHRYTF. The DNA for the CDR3 is TGCGCCAGCAGCATACTATTTGGGGCAGTACACCGCTACACCTTC.

As for this clone: A junction boundary mismatches the germline segment, possibly from a read error. This chain connects TRBV7-2 to TRBJ2-3; D perhaps matches TRBD2 (6 bases). CDR3 size: 16 residues. CDR1 SGHTA and CDR2 FQGNSA come from the germline V gene. The CDR3 region is CASSLGGDSGVDKQYF. The CDR3 nucleotides read TGTGCCAGCAGCTTAGGTGGGGACTCGGGGGTGGATAAGCAGTATTTT.

This chain links TRBV7-9 with TRBJ2-7; 8 bases are a match to TRBD2. V was pared by 4 bases and J by 3 bases, with 14 bases of the junction left unmatched. CDR3 length: 17 amino acids. In germline, CDR1 is SEHNR, CDR2 FQNEAQ (reference sequence). CDR3: CASSSLSGGRQDYEQYF. CDR3 bases: TGTGCCAGCAGCTCCTTAAGCGGGGGTAGACAGGACTACGAGCAGTACTTC.

This chain links TRBV10-1 with TRBJ2-7, with TRBD2 identical over 8 bases. The V gene's germline CDR1 is WNHNN and CDR2 SYGVQD (reference sequence). Unmatched junction bases numbered 4, after V lost 0 bases and J lost 3 bases. The CDR3 has 15 residues. The CDR3 sequence is CASSESGTSHYEQYF. DNA of the CDR3: TGCGCCAGCAGTGAGTCCGGGACTAGTCACTACGAGCAGTACTTC.

The chain recombines TRBV19 with TRBJ2-7, with D possibly TRBD1 on 6 matching bases. Per germline, CDR1 LNHDA and CDR2 SQIVND (reference sequence). V was trimmed by 5 bases and J by 7 bases, leaving 27 bases between them. The CDR3 totals 17 residues. The CDR3 loop reads CASSALHHQGQRREQYF. The CDR3 coding sequence is TGTGCCAGTAGTGCACTTCACCACCAGGGGCAGCGACGGGAGCAGTACTTC.

V usage is TRBV27 and J usage is TRBJ1-6; TRBD1 matches at 12 bases. Germline-derived CDR1 and CDR2 are MNHEY and SMNVEV (reference sequence). The CDR3 has 14 amino acids. J gave up 9 bases and V 6 bases, and 3 bases lay outside the gene matches. The chain's CDR3 is CASRTGQGASPLHF. The CDR3 DNA sequence: TGTGCCAGCAGAACGGGACAGGGGGCTTCACCCCTCCACTTT.

The V call is TRBV18, the J call TRBJ1-5; TRBD1 might be the D (5 bases). Germline V gives CDR1 KGHSH, CDR2 LQKENI. The V and J ends lost 5 bases and 7 bases respectively, with 15 bases between them. The CDR3 has 14 amino acids. The DNA of the CDR3 is TGTGCCAGCTCATCTACAGGCTCCAGCCAGCCCCAGCATTTT. Translating it yields CASSSTGSSQPQHF.

The chain uses TRBV5-4 and TRBJ2-3; tentative D call: TRBD2 (6 bases). Per the germline V gene, CDR1 is SGHNT and CDR2 is YYREEE (reference sequence). This CDR3 comprises 15 residues. V dropped 0 bases and J dropped 2 bases, with 10 bases sitting between them. DNA of the CDR3: TGTGCCAGCAGCTTGGACCGGGGGAACACAGATACGCAGTATTTT. Its translation: CASSLDRGNTDTQYF.

The chain combines TRBV5-1 with TRBJ2-7, with 13 bases fitting TRBD2. The ends lost 0 bases at V and 7 bases at J; junction bases unmatched: 7. Germline CDR1 reads SGHRS; CDR2 reads YFSETQ. The CDR3 sequence is 16 residues long. CDR3 sequence: CASSLEGTSGIREQYF. The CDR3 DNA sequence: TGCGCCAGCAGCTTGGAAGGGACTAGCGGGATTCGTGAGCAGTACTTC.

The V and J genes are TRBV6-1 and TRBJ2-2, with 8 bases aligning to TRBD2. This CDR3 is 15 amino acids long. The J segment lost 4 bases and the V segment lost 3 bases, leaving 4 bases of the junction unmatched. The V gene's germline CDR1 is MNHNS and CDR2 SASEGT. CDR3 coding DNA: TGTGCCAGCAGTGACGGGAGGGAGGCCACCGGGGAGCTGTTTTTT. This encodes CASSDGREATGELFF.

CDR3 in DNA: TGCGCCAGCAGCCCAATGACTAGCGGGACCTACGAGCAGTACTTC. It codes for CASSPMTSGTYEQYF. The chain couples TRBV4-1 to TRBJ2-7, with 11 nucleotides matching TRBD2. CDR3 length equals 15 residues. Germline CDR1 reads MGHRA; CDR2 reads YSYEKL. V shed 4 bases, J shed 2 bases, and the junction held 4 bases outside the gene matches.

V gene TRBV20-1 combines with J gene TRBJ1-2, with D unclear. Per the germline V gene, CDR1 is DFQATT and CDR2 is SNEGSKA (reference sequence). The germline V and J ends were trimmed by 7 bases and 4 bases, with 10 bases remaining between them. The CDR3 is 11 residues long. For the CDR3, the DNA is TGCAGTGTAGGCGGAGCCTATGGCTACACCTTC. Translation: CSVGGAYGYTF.

The chain is built from TRBV19 and TRBJ1-5; D gene uncertain. CDR1 is LNHDA and CDR2 is SQIVND in the germline V gene (reference sequence). The CDR3 is 13 residues long. With 3 bases removed from V and 5 bases from J, the gap between germline ends came to 8 bases. As DNA, the CDR3 is TGTGCCAGTAGTATCCTAGGAGATCAGCCCCAGCATTTT. Residues: CASSILGDQPQHF.